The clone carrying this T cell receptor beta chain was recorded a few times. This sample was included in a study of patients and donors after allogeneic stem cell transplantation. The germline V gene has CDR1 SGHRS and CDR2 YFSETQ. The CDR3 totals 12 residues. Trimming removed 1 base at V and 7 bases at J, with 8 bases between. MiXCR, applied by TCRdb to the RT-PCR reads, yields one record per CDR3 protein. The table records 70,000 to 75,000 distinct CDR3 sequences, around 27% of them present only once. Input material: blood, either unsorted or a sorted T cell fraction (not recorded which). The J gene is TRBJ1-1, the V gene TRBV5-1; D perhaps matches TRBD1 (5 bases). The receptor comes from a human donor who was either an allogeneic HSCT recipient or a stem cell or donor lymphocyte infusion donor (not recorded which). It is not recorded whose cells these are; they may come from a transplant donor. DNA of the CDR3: TGCGCCAGCAGCTTGCAGGGTGGTGAAGCTTTCTTT. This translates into CASSLQGGEAFF.